These 9 T cell receptor beta chains were sequenced from one sample in a study of early T cells in non-severe SARS-CoV-2 infection. One entry per CDR3 protein, called by TCRdb with MiXCR from the 5' RACE reads. The table has 95,000 to 150,000 distinct CDR3 sequences, about 15% seen once; the top ten hold just over 20%. Material for sequencing was whole blood. These receptors were obtained from an adult who was a healthcare worker with PCR-confirmed SARS-CoV-2 infection or an uninfected control (not recorded which).

This clonotype was picked up a small number of times. J is TRBJ2-7 and V is TRBV18, with D perhaps matching TRBD1 (5 bases). Deletions cut 2 bases from V and 4 bases from J, with 9 bases between. This CDR3 spans 13 amino acids. Germline V gene lookup returns CDR1 KGHSH and CDR2 LQKENI. DNA of the CDR3: TGTGCCAGCTCACCAAGCAGGGAATACGAGCAGTACTTC. This codes for CASSPSREYEQYF.

This clonotype was recorded a few times. The chain employs TRBV20-1 and TRBJ1-5, with D maybe TRBD1 (5 bases). Germline V gene sequence: CDR1 DFQATT, CDR2 SNEGSKA (reference sequence). This CDR3 is 16 amino acids long. Between the trimmed V and J ends, which lost 0 bases and 5 bases, there was a span of 17 bases. In nucleotides, the CDR3 is TGCAGTGCTAGAGATATTAAACGGGGGGTCGATCAGCCCCAGCATTTT. It encodes CSARDIKRGVDQPQHF.

The chain is built from TRBV24-1 and TRBJ1-4, with 9 nucleotides matching TRBD1. V gave up 9 bases and J gave up 8 bases; unmatched junction bases: 9. The CDR3 runs 14 residues. CDR1 KGHDR and CDR2 SFDVKD come from the germline V gene. The CDR3 nucleotides are TGTGCCACCGGGCGGACAGGGGTAGGCGAAAAACTGTTTTTT. This gives the protein CATGRTGVGEKLFF.

Concerning this clonotype itself: An end of the junction differs from the germline gene, which may be a read error. The rearrangement links TRBV11-3 to TRBJ2-7, with D possibly being TRBD2 (5 bases). The CDR3 runs to 13 residues. CDR1 SGHNT and CDR2 YENEEA come from the germline V gene. The CDR3 nucleotides are TGTGTCAGCAGCAAAGAGACTACCTACGAGCAGTACTTC. Protein sequence: CVSSKETTYEQYF.

The chain carries TRBV5-8 and TRBJ2-1, with D unresolved. The V end was cut by 4 bases, the J end by 11 bases, with 10 bases between. The CDR3 loop spans 11 amino acids. Germline V gene data show CDR1 as SGHTS and CDR2 as YDEGEE. CDR3 coding DNA: TGTGCCAGCAGCGCCCGATCAAAGCAGTTCTTC. Protein product: CASSARSKQFF. Based on the CDR3 plus reference TRBV5-8 and TRBJ2-1, the full variable domain is EAGVTQSPTHLIKTRGQQATLRCSPISGHTSVYWYQQALGLGLQFLLWYDEGEERNRGNFPPRFSGRQFPNYSSELNVNALELEDSALYLCASSARSKQFFGPGTRLTVL.

This clonotype appeared a few times. V is TRBV7-2 and J is TRBJ1-1; D not resolved. Trimming took 1 base from V and 2 from J, leaving 8 bases between them. Germline V gene lookup returns CDR1 SGHTA and CDR2 FQGNSA. The CDR3 is made up of 14 amino acids. CDR3 coding DNA: TGTGCCAGCAGCTTAGGCGGCAGCAACACTGAAGCTTTCTTT. Its protein product is CASSLGGSNTEAFF.

This chain uses TRBV3-1 with TRBJ2-1; 8 bases line up with TRBD2. The CDR3 runs 17 residues. Germline V gives CDR1 LGHDT, CDR2 YNNKEL (reference sequence). The trim removed 0 bases at V and 3 bases at J, leaving 7 bases unmatched. The CDR3 sequence is CASSQDPAGAVYNEQFF. As DNA, the CDR3 is TGTGCCAGCAGCCAAGATCCAGCGGGGGCCGTCTACAATGAGCAGTTCTTC.

This clonotype was detected many times. The V and J genes are TRBV2 and TRBJ1-1; D perhaps matches TRBD1 (5 bases). CDR1 is SNHLY, CDR2 FYNNEI, per germline. V was cut by 6 bases and J by 1 base, with 12 bases left in between. The CDR3 runs to 14 residues. The CDR3 loop reads CASSPMGRNTEAFF. The CDR3 coding sequence is TGTGCCAGCAGCCCAATGGGACGGAACACTGAAGCTTTCTTT.

The J gene is TRBJ2-3, the V gene TRBV4-1; D is undetermined. The CDR3 consists of 17 residues. V was pared by 0 bases and J by 11 bases, with 24 bases between. CDR1 MGHRA and CDR2 YSYEKL come from the germline V gene. Here the CDR3 DNA reads TGCGCCAGCAGCCAAGAGAGTCCAGGCCTACTTGCAGGTGGGCAGTATTTT. Amino acids: CASSQESPGLLAGGQYF.